This T cell receptor (beta chain) was profiled in a study of post-analysis software for immune sequencing data. Background on the study: Recorded subtypes: relapsing-remitting, secondary progressive, progressive-relapsing; some patients unannotated.

Regarding this clonotype: Its antigen is currently unknown.

Study-level points and caveats: Roughly five TRBV segments appeared more often in patients than in controls, and TRBV5-6, TRBV5-1 and TRBV20-1 were among these.

The V gene lost 0 bases and the J gene lost 2 bases, with 10 bases spanning the gap. There are 14 residues in the CDR3. CDR1 is DFQATT, CDR2 SNEGSKA, per germline (reference sequence). Built from TCR beta cDNA, the libraries had unique molecular identifiers in them. TCRdb analysed the PCR reads with MiXCR anew, one entry per CDR3 protein. The sample holds roughly 540,000 distinct CDR3 sequences; under 40% are singletons and the top ten take around 6%. Sequencing was done on a sample of blood. This sequence joins TRBV20-1 and TRBJ1-1, with D possibly being TRBD1 (6 bases). The TCR comes from a girl aged 2-17 years with multiple sclerosis. The CDR3 reads CSARDPGANTEAFF. CDR3 in DNA: TGCAGTGCTAGAGATCCGGGGGCTAACACTGAAGCTTTCTTT.